The 28 T cell receptor beta chains given below trace back to one sample, sequenced in a study of blood T cell repertoires in COVID-19. Measured with immunoSEQ multiplex PCR; TCRdb has only the in-frame clones, and not every one. The data contain about 190,000 clones, approximately 90% of them singletons. Sample: peripheral blood. Receptors originate from a woman between 25 and 40 years old with acute or convalescent COVID-19.

The chain links TRBV27 to TRBJ2-3, with a tentative D call TRBD2 (5 bases). V lost 3 bases and J 6 bases, leaving 13 bases between the germline ends. Germline V CDR1 and CDR2: MNHEY, SMNVEV (reference sequence). CDR3 length: 14 amino acids. Written as DNA, the CDR3 is TGTGCCAGCAGTTTTAGTAGATCGGGGGATACGCAGTATTTT. This encodes CASSFSRSGDTQYF.

The V and J genes are TRBV7-8 and TRBJ2-7; 10 bases fit TRBD2. The CDR3 loop spans 14 amino acids. The germline CDR1 and CDR2 sequences are SGHVS and FQNEAQ. Trimming took 7 bases from V and 4 from J; bases not matched to a gene: 7. The CDR3 region is CASKKREGLYEQYF. CDR3 nucleotides: TGTGCCAGCAAGAAGCGGGAGGGCCTATACGAGCAGTACTTC.

The rearrangement links TRBV30 to TRBJ1-2; TRBD1 agrees at 8 bases. With V trimmed by 1 base and J by 8 bases, 9 bases remained unmatched. This CDR3 has 14 amino acids. Germline V lookup: CDR1 GTSNPN, CDR2 SVGIG (reference sequence). CDR3 loop: CAWSGTGILVGYTF. The CDR3 region has the DNA TGTGCCTGGAGTGGGACAGGGATTTTAGTAGGCTACACCTTC.

Only a few counts were recorded for this clone. The CDR3 loop reads CASSLWGQYQETQYF. The CDR3 bases are TGTGCCAGCAGCTTATGGGGGCAGTACCAAGAGACCCAGTACTTC. The genes are TRBV7-9 and TRBJ2-5; D might be TRBD1 (6 bases). The CDR3 has 15 amino acids. V was trimmed by 2 bases and J by 0 bases, leaving 10 bases between them. Germline values: CDR1 SEHNR, CDR2 FQNEAQ (reference sequence).

The CDR3, as DNA: TGTGCCAGCATACTTTATGAGACCCAGTACTTC. It is translated as CASILYETQYF. The chain couples TRBV2 to TRBJ2-5; no reliable D call. Trimming cost V 7 bases and J 5 bases, with 8 bases left between them. The CDR3 extends over 11 amino acids. Germline CDR1 and CDR2: SNHLY and FYNNEI.

The rearrangement joins TRBV29-1 to TRBJ2-3, with D tentatively TRBD2 (6 bases). Deletions cut 7 bases from V and 1 base from J, with 18 bases between. Germline values: CDR1 SQVTM, CDR2 ANQGSEA. This CDR3 contains 15 residues. The CDR3: CSAINSGSGTDTQYF. CDR3 bases: TGCAGCGCTATAAATAGCGGAAGTGGCACAGATACGCAGTATTTT.

The chain recombines TRBV30 with TRBJ1-4, with a tentative D call TRBD1 (6 bases). Per germline, CDR1 GTSNPN and CDR2 SVGIG (reference sequence). V lost 3 bases to trimming and J lost 7 bases, with 15 bases between them. The CDR3 is 14 residues long. CDR3 sequence: CAWSGGEGGEKLFF. The CDR3 nucleotides read TGTGCCTGGAGCGGAGGAGAAGGGGGTGAAAAACTGTTTTTT.

This clone was detected once. The rearrangement uses TRBV7-9 and TRBJ1-2; weak D call: TRBD1 (6 bases). The V gene lost 7 bases and the J gene lost 0 bases, with 9 bases spanning the gap. Germline assignment: CDR1 SEHNR and CDR2 FQNEAQ (reference sequence). CDR3 size: 13 residues. The CDR3, as DNA: TGTGCCAGCAAACAGGGCGCTAACTATGGCTACACCTTC. It translates to CASKQGANYGYTF.

The gene calls are TRBV10-3 and TRBJ1-5; 7 bases agree with TRBD1. The CDR3 loop spans 15 amino acids. With V trimmed by 10 bases and J by 1 base, 10 bases remained unmatched. Germline-derived CDR1 and CDR2 are ENHRY and SYGVKD. The CDR3 protein is CATRRGGQSNQPQHF. The CDR3 coding sequence is TGTGCCACCCGCAGAGGGGGCCAGAGCAATCAGCCCCAGCATTTT.

V usage is TRBV10-3 and J usage is TRBJ1-4, with D uncertain. The CDR3 consists of 12 residues. Trimming pared 10 bases from V and 3 bases from J, leaving 9 bases between. CDR1 and CDR2 from the germline V gene are ENHRY and SYGVKD. CDR3 loop: CATSGSNEKLFF. As DNA, the CDR3 is TGTGCCACTTCGGGGTCTAATGAAAAACTGTTTTTT.

This chain connects TRBV6-5 to TRBJ2-3; 11 bases fit TRBD2. V lost 10 bases to trimming and J lost 13 bases; unmatched junction nucleotides: 16. Germline V gene sequence: CDR1 MNHEY, CDR2 SVGAGI. The CDR3 consists of 14 residues. CDR3: CATKGTSGSYGEYF. The CDR3 DNA follows: TGTGCCACCAAAGGCACTAGCGGGAGTTACGGGGAGTATTTT.

This chain uses TRBV2 with TRBJ2-1; D ambiguous. The germline V gene encodes CDR1 SNHLY and CDR2 FYNNEI. Trimming shortened V by 6 bases and J by 9 bases, and 15 bases separated the two germline ends. The length of the CDR3 is 13 residues. The CDR3 region is CASRTVADGEQFF. The DNA for the CDR3 is TGTGCCAGCAGGACTGTAGCTGATGGTGAGCAGTTCTTC.

This chain links TRBV5-1 with TRBJ1-5; D is perhaps TRBD1 (5 bases). V was trimmed by 0 bases and J by 7 bases, leaving 11 bases between them. The germline gives CDR1 SGHRS, CDR2 YFSETQ. This CDR3 is built from 14 residues. The chain's CDR3 is CASSLGGDGQPQHF. CDR3 DNA: TGCGCCAGCAGCTTGGGGGGGGACGGCCAGCCCCAGCATTTT.

The chain is built from TRBV5-1 and TRBJ2-2, with D possibly being TRBD1 (7 bases). V gave up 7 bases and J gave up 0 bases, with 10 bases separating them. The CDR3 runs to 14 residues. Germline CDR1 is SGHRS and CDR2 is YFSETQ. This CDR3 is CASGGGSNTGELFF. The CDR3 nucleotides read TGCGCCAGCGGAGGGGGCTCGAACACCGGGGAGCTGTTTTTT.

The chain joins TRBV28 to TRBJ1-1; D gene uncertain. Germline loops: CDR1 MDHEN, CDR2 SYDVKM. The CDR3 has 11 residues. Trimming cost V 8 bases and J 4 bases, with 8 bases left between them. CDR3 DNA sequence: TGTGCCAGCCTGGAGGGCACTGAAGCTTTCTTT. It specifies CASLEGTEAFF.

V gene TRBV12-2 combines with J gene TRBJ2-1; TRBD2 is the table's D call and was not checked against the DNA. TRBV12-2 is termed a pseudogene. The CDR3 length is 18 residues. The CDR3, as DNA: TGTGCAAGTCGCTTAGCGCTAAGTGTGGGGACTAGCTTCGGTGAGCAGTTCTTC. It encodes CASRLALSVGTSFGEQFF.

The rearrangement links TRBV10-3 to TRBJ1-1, with 7 bases fitting TRBD1. CDR3 length: 12 amino acids. V lost 10 bases, J lost 5 bases, and 7 bases stayed unmatched. The V gene's germline CDR1 is ENHRY and CDR2 SYGVKD. CDR3 region: CATTPGGTEAFF. CDR3 DNA sequence: TGTGCCACGACCCCAGGGGGGACTGAAGCTTTCTTT.

J is TRBJ2-2 and V is TRBV27; D uncertain. CDR1 is MNHEY, CDR2 SMNVEV, per germline (reference sequence). V lost 6 bases and J 2 bases, leaving 13 bases between the germline ends. The CDR3 has 15 amino acids. CDR3 DNA: TGTGCCAGCAGCTCATCCGGGTCCAACACCGGGGAGCTGTTTTTT. Its translation is CASSSSGSNTGELFF.

The rearrangement joins TRBV30 to TRBJ1-5, with D unresolved. Germline assignment: CDR1 GTSNPN and CDR2 SVGIG (reference sequence). Trimming removed 3 bases from V and 3 bases from J, with 12 bases in between. The CDR3 is made up of 14 amino acids. The chain's CDR3 is CAWSRVASNQPQHF. CDR3 sequence (DNA): TGTGCCTGGAGCCGGGTGGCCTCCAATCAGCCCCAGCATTTT. Supplemented by reference TRBV30 and TRBJ1-5, the full variable domain reads SQTIHQWPATLVQPVGSPLSLECTVEGTSNPNLYWYRQAAGRGLQLLFYSVGIGQISSEVPQNLSASRPQDRQFILSSKKLLLSDSGFYLCAWSRVASNQPQHFGDGTRLSIL.

CDR3 sequence reads: CASKSGGHYNEQFF. The CDR3, as DNA: TGTGCCAGCAAATCGGGAGGGCACTACAATGAGCAGTTCTTC. The chain has TRBV28 and TRBJ2-1; 8 nucleotides align to TRBD2. CDR3 length: 14 amino acids. Trimming took 7 bases from V and 3 from J; bases not matched to a gene: 5. CDR1 is MDHEN and CDR2 is SYDVKM in the germline V gene.

In this sample, this clone turned up once. CDR3 in DNA: TGTGCCACCAGCAGGGGACTAGCTGTGTTCGAGCAGTACTTC. Protein sequence: CATSRGLAVFEQYF. V and J are TRBV15 and TRBJ2-7; 9 nucleotides align to TRBD2. This CDR3 has 14 amino acids. V was pared by 3 bases and J by 6 bases, with 6 bases of the junction left unmatched. Germline V gene data show CDR1 as LNHNV and CDR2 as YYDKDF (reference sequence).

The chain combines TRBV6-5 with TRBJ2-5; TRBD2 matches at 9 bases. J gave up 1 base and V 5 bases, and 2 bases lay outside the gene matches. The CDR3 covers 14 residues. Germline lookup yields CDR1 MNHEY and CDR2 SVGAGI. For the CDR3, the DNA is TGTGCCAGCAGTCTAGCGGGGAGCCAAGAGACCCAGTACTTC. This codes for CASSLAGSQETQYF.

The rearrangement links TRBV12-1 to TRBJ2-6; the table's D gene call, TRBD2, was not cross checked with the DNA. TRBV12-1 is listed as a pseudogene. This CDR3 spans 16 amino acids. The CDR3 here is CASSGAGPSGANVLTF. In DNA form, the CDR3 reads TGTGCCAGCAGCGGAGCCGGCCCTTCTGGGGCCAACGTCCTGACTTTC.

This chain links TRBV23-1 with TRBJ2-7, with 8 bases that match TRBD2. TRBV23-1 is recorded as an ORF, its role being uncertain. The CDR3 has 15 amino acids. V shed 11 bases, J shed 6 bases, and the junction held 18 bases outside the gene matches. The CDR3 protein is CADTGGGQGWGEQYF. DNA of the CDR3: TGCGCCGACACCGGGGGGGGCCAGGGCTGGGGCGAGCAGTACTTC.

Only one count was recorded for this clone. The rearrangement uses TRBV30 and TRBJ1-1; tentative D call: TRBD1 (6 bases). The CDR3 is 14 amino acids. V lost 0 bases, J lost 4 bases, and 12 bases lay in between. Germline CDR1 and CDR2: GTSNPN and SVGIG (reference sequence). This chain's CDR3 is CAWSVGGASTEAFF. In DNA form, the CDR3 reads TGTGCCTGGAGTGTCGGGGGGGCGAGCACTGAAGCTTTCTTT.

The V call is TRBV15, the J call TRBJ2-1, with no clear D. The CDR3 extends over 11 amino acids. The V gene lost 1 base and the J gene lost 8 bases, with 3 bases spanning the gap. Per the germline V gene, CDR1 is LNHNV and CDR2 is YYDKDF (reference sequence). The CDR3 loop reads CATSRVDEQFF. DNA of the CDR3: TGTGCCACCAGCAGAGTCGATGAGCAGTTCTTC.

The chain joins TRBV6-4 to TRBJ1-3; D remains unclear. CDR3 length: 13 residues. With 3 bases removed from V and 0 bases from J, the gap between germline ends came to 3 bases. CDR1 is MRHNA, CDR2 SNTAGT, per germline. CDR3 bases: TGTGCCAGCAGTGAGAGCTCTGGAAACACCATATATTTT. This sequence encodes CASSESSGNTIYF.

The J gene is TRBJ2-1, the V gene TRBV27, with a tentative D call TRBD2 (6 bases). CDR3 length: 17 amino acids. The V end was cut by 0 bases, the J end by 8 bases, with 20 bases between. Per germline, CDR1 MNHEY and CDR2 SMNVEV (reference sequence). The CDR3 DNA follows: TGTGCCAGCAGTTTATCTCCGGGACTTGCCTTTAGGGATGAGCAGTTCTTC. Amino acid sequence: CASSLSPGLAFRDEQFF.